The 14 T cell receptor beta chains below all came from one sample that was sequenced in a study of cytomegalovirus exposure and HLA in healthy donors. Vbeta (60) and Jbeta (13) primers were used in the PCR. Assay: immunoSEQ multiplex PCR; the TCRdb copy retains only in-frame clones and omits some. The sample has 130,000 to 150,000 clones, around four fifths seen once; the top ten hold more than 3%. The specimen sequenced was PBMCs. These receptors were obtained from a male donor in good health and CMV-seronegative.

This clone appeared once. The J gene is TRBJ1-4, the V gene TRBV19; 8 nucleotides align to TRBD1. The CDR3 is made up of 15 amino acids. V shed 8 bases and J 0 bases; nucleotides not matched to a gene: 5. CDR1 and CDR2 (germline): LNHDA, SQIVND (reference sequence). For the CDR3, the DNA is TGTGCCAGTGGGGCAGGGGGCCCAACTAATGAAAAACTGTTTTTT. The encoded protein is CASGAGGPTNEKLFF.

A single count supports this clone. This chain uses TRBV11-1 with TRBJ1-2, with D unclear. Trimming left V 5 bases short and J 6 bases short, with 16 bases between. This CDR3 has 14 residues. In germline, CDR1 is SGHAT, CDR2 FQDESV (reference sequence). The CDR3 DNA reads as TGTGCCAGCAGCCAGACGGAGGGCCGGGATGGCTACACCTTC. Translation: CASSQTEGRDGYTF.

This sequence joins TRBV19 and TRBJ2-3, with D possibly TRBD2 on 5 matching bases. Trimming removed 6 bases from V and 2 bases from J, with 18 bases in between. The CDR3 contains 16 residues. Per germline, CDR1 LNHDA and CDR2 SQIVND (reference sequence). CDR3 in DNA: TGTGCCAGTAGCCAGAGGGCTACATCGTTCACAGATACGCAGTATTTT. It codes for CASSQRATSFTDTQYF.

The chain has TRBV6-5 and TRBJ2-7; tentative D call: TRBD2 (5 bases). Germline CDR1 reads MNHEY; CDR2 reads SVGAGI. This CDR3 is 14 amino acids long. V lost 2 bases and J lost 4, with 12 bases in between. The CDR3 here is CASSYRGVGYEQYF. The CDR3 DNA reads as TGTGCCAGCAGTTACCGGGGAGTCGGGTACGAGCAGTACTTC.

The chain combines TRBV7-6 with TRBJ2-1; 10 bases agree with TRBD1. The CDR3 extends over 15 amino acids. After removal of 5 bases from V and 7 bases from J, the junction contained 8 bases not matched to a gene. The germline V gene encodes CDR1 SGHVS and CDR2 FNYEAQ. CDR3 region: CASSAGQGLTNEQFF. The DNA for the CDR3 is TGTGCCAGCAGCGCGGGACAGGGGCTTACAAATGAGCAGTTCTTC.

The CDR3 nucleotides read TGTGCCAGCAGAAGACAGGGGTATGGTGGCTACACCTTC. This encodes CASRRQGYGGYTF. The genes are TRBV6-5 and TRBJ1-2; 8 nucleotides agree with TRBD1. V trimming: 6 bases; J trimming: 7 bases; junction bases outside the gene matches: 7. This CDR3 contains 13 residues. Germline CDR1 is MNHEY and CDR2 is SVGAGI.

The CDR3 reads CASSVQVNQPQHF. The CDR3 DNA sequence: TGTGCCAGCAGTGTACAGGTTAATCAGCCCCAGCATTTT. The chain carries TRBV6-1 and TRBJ1-5, with D possibly matching TRBD1 (5 bases). This CDR3 has 13 amino acids. Germline CDR1 and CDR2: MNHNS and SASEGT. With 4 bases removed from V and 4 bases from J, the gap between germline ends came to 8 bases.

This clone has a single count. The genes are TRBV5-1 and TRBJ2-3, with 8 bases matching TRBD2. CDR3 length: 15 amino acids. Per germline, CDR1 SGHRS and CDR2 YFSETQ. V shed 2 bases, J shed 2 bases, and the junction held 4 bases outside the gene matches. The CDR3 spells CASSFLAGSTDTQYF. CDR3 sequence (DNA): TGCGCCAGCAGCTTCTTAGCGGGGTCCACAGATACGCAGTATTTT.

The chain combines TRBV15 with TRBJ2-1; TRBD1 is a possible D gene (7 bases). Germline V gene data show CDR1 as LNHNV and CDR2 as YYDKDF (reference sequence). V was trimmed by 7 bases and J by 0 bases, leaving 10 bases between them. The CDR3 loop spans 14 amino acids. CDR3 in DNA: TGTGCCACCATCCAGGGGGGCTCCTACAATGAGCAGTTCTTC. It encodes CATIQGGSYNEQFF.

V is TRBV7-9 and J is TRBJ2-5, with a tentative D call TRBD2 (5 bases). CDR3 length: 14 amino acids. Trimming left V 9 bases short and J 5 bases short, with 19 bases between. CDR1 SEHNR and CDR2 FQNEAQ come from the germline V gene (reference sequence). CDR3 DNA sequence: TGTGCCAGTACCCGACGGGAAGATCTGGAGACCCAGTACTTC. This codes for CASTRREDLETQYF.

Only a few counts were recorded for this clone. This chain joins TRBV19 and TRBJ2-2, with 11 bases aligning to TRBD2. CDR3 length equals 17 residues. J gave up 4 bases and V 3 bases, and 7 bases lay outside the gene matches. CDR1 LNHDA and CDR2 SQIVND come from the germline V gene (reference sequence). The CDR3 region is CASSILGLAGGTGELFF. CDR3 DNA: TGTGCCAGTAGTATCCTCGGTCTAGCGGGAGGCACCGGGGAGCTGTTTTTT.

V gene TRBV9 combines with J gene TRBJ2-5; D perhaps matches TRBD1 (7 bases). The germline V gene encodes CDR1 SGDLS and CDR2 YYNGEE. The length of the CDR3 is 19 residues. V lost 4 bases, J lost 3 bases, and 28 bases lay in between. The CDR3 DNA follows: TGTGCCAGCAGCAGGGGGCCGCCGACAGGGAGGCGGATTAAAGAGACCCAGTACTTC. It is translated as CASSRGPPTGRRIKETQYF.

The chain is built from TRBV18 and TRBJ1-1; D remains ambiguous. Trimming pared 3 bases from V and 0 bases from J, leaving 11 bases between. This CDR3 has 15 residues. Germline lookup yields CDR1 KGHSH and CDR2 LQKENI. CDR3 sequence reads: CASSPEGTLNTEAFF. As DNA, the CDR3 is TGTGCCAGCTCACCTGAGGGCACACTGAACACTGAAGCTTTCTTT.

This clone was observed a single time. J is TRBJ1-4 and V is TRBV2; 7 nucleotides match TRBD1. CDR3 size: 15 residues. Losses at the gene ends were 5 bases for V and 0 bases for J; bases not matched to a gene: 3. The germline V gene has CDR1 SNHLY and CDR2 FYNNEI. CDR3 protein: CASSRDRPTNEKLFF. CDR3 in DNA: TGTGCCAGCAGTCGGGACAGACCAACTAATGAAAAACTGTTTTTT.